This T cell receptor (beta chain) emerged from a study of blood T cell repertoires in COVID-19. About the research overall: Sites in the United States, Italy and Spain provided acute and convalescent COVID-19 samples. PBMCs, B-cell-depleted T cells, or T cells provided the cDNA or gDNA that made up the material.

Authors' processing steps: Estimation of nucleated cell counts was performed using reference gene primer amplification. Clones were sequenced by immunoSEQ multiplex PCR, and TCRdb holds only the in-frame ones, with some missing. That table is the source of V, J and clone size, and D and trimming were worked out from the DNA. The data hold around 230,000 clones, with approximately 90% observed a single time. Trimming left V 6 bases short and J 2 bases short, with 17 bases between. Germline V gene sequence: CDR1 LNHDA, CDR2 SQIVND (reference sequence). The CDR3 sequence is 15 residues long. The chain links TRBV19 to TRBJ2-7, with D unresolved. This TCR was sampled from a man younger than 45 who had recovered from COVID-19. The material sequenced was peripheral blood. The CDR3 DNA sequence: TGTGCCAGTAGGGCTAAAACCTACAGCCCCTACGAGCAGTACTTC. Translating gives CASRAKTYSPYEQYF.